What follows are 11 T cell receptor beta chains derived from one specimen sequenced in a study of T cell responses to AZD1222 COVID-19 vaccine (dated by TCRdb to the early 2020s). The library was built by means of the immunoSEQ multiplex PCR assay. TCRdb's version of the immuneACCESS table is confined to in-frame rearrangements and falls short of the full clone set. An unresolved V gene accounts for under half of the shortfall where checked; the remainder is of unknown origin. Counted in this sample were about 110,000 clones; around 94% of them appeared once. The ten largest clones represent roughly 2% of the sample. The time point label here, explained by the study, means: baseline before first vaccination. The sample in question was peripheral blood, obtained on day 0 of AZD1222 vaccination. These receptors were collected from an adult in good health.

The chain carries TRBV5-6 and TRBJ2-7; a possible D gene is TRBD1 (6 bases). Germline CDR1 SGHDT, CDR2 YYEEEE. CDR3 length: 13 amino acids. V lost 4 bases to trimming and J lost 4 bases, with 12 bases between them. For the CDR3, the DNA is TGTGCCAGCAGCCCTTTCAGGGGATACGAGCAGTACTTC. Protein product: CASSPFRGYEQYF. The full variable domain, with the rest looked up from reference TRBV5-6 and TRBJ2-7, is DAGVTQSPTHLIKTRGQQVTLRCSPKSGHDTVSWYQQALGQGPQFIFQYYEEEERQRGNFPDRFSGHQFPNYSSELNVNALLLGDSALYLCASSPFRGYEQYFGPGTRLTVT.

The chain is built from TRBV19 and TRBJ2-6; no clear D gene. V was trimmed by 7 bases and J by 3 bases, leaving 10 bases between them. CDR1 is LNHDA, CDR2 SQIVND, per germline (reference sequence). This CDR3 region has 14 residues. This CDR3 is CASKRARGANVLTF. CDR3 sequence (DNA): TGTGCCAGTAAAAGGGCTCGTGGGGCCAACGTCCTGACTTTC.

The gene calls are TRBV7-2 and TRBJ1-1; TRBD1 agrees at 7 bases. Germline CDR1 is SGHTA and CDR2 is FQGNSA. V trimming: 6 bases; J trimming: 4 bases; junction bases outside the gene matches: 5. This CDR3 is built from 13 residues. CDR3 protein: CASRPQGGTEAFF. The CDR3 bases are TGTGCCAGCAGGCCCCAGGGGGGCACTGAAGCTTTCTTT.

V and J are TRBV29-1 and TRBJ1-4; 7 bases align to TRBD1. V lost 6 bases to trimming and J lost 0 bases; unmatched junction nucleotides: 4. The CDR3 totals 14 residues. The germline V gene encodes CDR1 SQVTM and CDR2 ANQGSEA. CDR3 DNA: TGCAGCGTGGGGACAGCTTCAACTAATGAAAAACTGTTTTTT. It translates to CSVGTASTNEKLFF.

V usage is TRBV7-9 and J usage is TRBJ1-1; possibly TRBD1 for D (5 bases). Germline V gives CDR1 SEHNR, CDR2 FQNEAQ (reference sequence). V shed 7 bases and J shed 3 bases, with 18 bases lying between them. This CDR3 comprises 15 residues. This CDR3 reads CASKMRGSGDTEAFF. CDR3 DNA: TGTGCCAGCAAAATGCGGGGGAGCGGCGACACTGAAGCTTTCTTT.

This clone has a single count. V gene TRBV28 combines with J gene TRBJ1-1, with no clear D. This CDR3 spans 13 amino acids. Trimming stripped 5 bases from V and 2 bases from J, with 9 bases between. Germline CDR1 reads MDHEN; CDR2 reads SYDVKM. CDR3 DNA: TGTGCCAGCAGTCCGACGCCAAACACTGAAGCTTTCTTT. Its translation is CASSPTPNTEAFF.

V is TRBV2 and J is TRBJ1-2; 7 nucleotides align to TRBD1. The CDR3 extends over 14 amino acids. CDR1 and CDR2 (germline): SNHLY, FYNNEI. The ends lost 5 bases at V and 0 bases at J; junction bases unmatched: 3. The CDR3 protein is CASSRQGSNYGYTF. In DNA, the CDR3 is TGTGCCAGCAGTAGACAGGGATCTAACTATGGCTACACCTTC.

J is TRBJ2-1 and V is TRBV6-2 or TRBV6-3, with 7 bases matching TRBD2. Germline V gives CDR1 MNHEY, CDR2 SVGEGT. This CDR3 has 18 residues. After removal of 0 bases from V and 0 bases from J, the junction contained 8 bases not matched to a gene. The CDR3 bases are TGTGCCAGCAGTTACTCGGGGAGCGGGACCAGCTCCTACAATGAGCAGTTCTTC. The encoded protein is CASSYSGSGTSSYNEQFF.

This rearrangement joins TRBV6-5 to TRBJ2-7; 8 bases match TRBD1. This CDR3 is 15 amino acids long. Germline values: CDR1 MNHEY, CDR2 SVGAGI. V was clipped by 0 bases and J by 5 bases; unmatched bases: 6. The CDR3 loop is CASSYSSRGRNEQYF. The DNA of the CDR3 is TGTGCCAGCAGTTACTCGAGCAGGGGGCGAAACGAGCAGTACTTC.

This chain links TRBV7-2 with TRBJ1-1, with TRBD1 matching over 10 bases. The length of the CDR3 is 14 residues. CDR1 is SGHTA and CDR2 is FQGNSA in the germline V gene. Trimming cost V 3 bases and J 3 bases; bases outside gene matches: 1. CDR3 sequence: CASSFGQGDTEAFF. The CDR3 DNA reads TGTGCCAGCAGCTTTGGACAGGGGGACACTGAAGCTTTCTTT.

This sequence joins TRBV5-8 and TRBJ1-4; perhaps TRBD1 as D (5 bases). CDR1 and CDR2 from the germline V gene are SGHTS and YDEGEE. Between the trimmed V and J ends, which lost 3 bases and 0 bases, there was a span of 18 bases. The CDR3 totals 18 residues. CDR3 coding DNA: TGTGCCAGCAGCTCCGGGACTTGGGAGTTTGCAACTAATGAAAAACTGTTTTTT. Its translation is CASSSGTWEFATNEKLFF.